The rows below give T cell receptor beta chains drawn from one sample of a study of blood T cells in healthy people across ages. Each CDR3 protein is one row after TCRdb ran MiXCR on the 5' RACE reads. The repertoire holds around 780,000 distinct CDR3 sequences, with 56% as singletons. The sequenced sample was blood. The receptor source for this set is a man aged 35 to 55 in good health. The CDR3 runs from the conserved cysteine through the conserved F or W. D genes are given only for firm matches. For some rows the clone size is stated as once, few or many, or as a class when expanded; others skip it.

clone_size	d_call	v_call	j_call	cdr3_aa	cdr3_nt
-	-	TRBV10-3	TRBJ1-2	CAISEGQYYGYTF	TGTGCCATCAGTGAGGGACAGTACTATGGCTACACCTTC
-	TRBD1	TRBV14	TRBJ2-7	CASSQLQGYDEQYF	TGTGCCAGCAGCCAACTACAGGGGTACGACGAGCAGTACTTC
-	-	TRBV6-2/TRBV6-3	TRBJ1-1	CASSPAPAKNTEAFF	TGTGCCAGCAGTCCTGCGCCGGCGAAGAACACTGAAGCTTTCTTT
-	-	TRBV6-8	TRBJ1-6	CASSSQSTHNSPLHF	TGTGCCAGCAGCTCTCAGTCGACGCATAATTCACCCCTCCACTTT
-	TRBD1	TRBV29-1	TRBJ1-2	CSGGQGGVYGYTF	TGCAGCGGTGGACAGGGGGGGGTTTATGGCTACACCTTC
-	-	TRBV10-3	TRBJ2-1	CAISGSFDEQFF	TGTGCCATCAGTGGGTCTTTTGATGAGCAGTTCTTC
once	-	TRBV6-2/TRBV6-3	TRBJ2-7	CASSYPGTPSYEQYF	TGTGCCAGCAGTTATCCCGGGACCCCCTCCTACGAGCAGTACTTC
few	TRBD1	TRBV12-3/TRBV12-4	TRBJ2-5	CASRTGQETQYF	TGTGCCAGTCGGACAGGTCAAGAGACCCAGTACTTC
-	-	TRBV15	TRBJ1-5	CATSRDNSNQPQHF	TGCGCCACCAGCAGGGATAATAGCAATCAGCCCCAGCATTTT
few	-	TRBV7-2	TRBJ1-1	CASSWSQNTEAFF	TGTGCCAGCAGCTGGTCACAGAACACTGAAGCTTTCTTT
-	-	TRBV29-1	TRBJ2-5	CSVDQGRETQYF	TGCAGCGTTGACCAAGGAAGGGAGACCCAGTACTTC
-	-	TRBV18	TRBJ2-5	CASSPGRRRVGQETQYF	TGTGCCAGCTCACCAGGCCGACGCCGAGTTGGCCAAGAGACCCAGTACTTC
-	TRBD2	TRBV7-9	TRBJ2-7	CASSSTSGLYNEQYF	TGTGCCAGCAGCTCGACTAGCGGGCTTTACAATGAGCAGTACTTC
-	-	TRBV24-1	TRBJ2-1	CATSDLYNEQFF	TGTGCCACCAGTGACCTCTACAATGAGCAGTTCTTC
few	-	TRBV29-1	TRBJ2-1	CSVEATGGGEQFF	TGCAGCGTTGAAGCCACAGGGGGGGGTGAGCAGTTCTTC
few	TRBD1	TRBV27	TRBJ2-3	CASSLSQGAKYF	TGTGCCAGCAGTTTATCGCAGGGGGCTAAGTATTTT
once	-	TRBV25-1	TRBJ1-4	CASSDGGVNEKLFF	TGTGCCAGCAGTGATGGAGGAGTTAATGAAAAACTGTTTTTT
-	-	TRBV9	TRBJ1-6	CASSEGGRSPLHF	TGTGCCAGCAGCGAGGGGGGCCGATCACCCCTCCACTTT
few	TRBD1	TRBV12-3/TRBV12-4	TRBJ2-7	CASSPTFGQGPSYEQYF	TGTGCCAGCAGCCCGACCTTTGGACAGGGCCCGTCCTACGAGCAGTACTTC
-	TRBD1	TRBV7-6	TRBJ1-5	CASSAGTGVHQPQHF	TGTGCCAGCAGCGCAGGGACAGGGGTCCATCAGCCCCAGCATTTT
few	TRBD1	TRBV6-5	TRBJ1-2	CASTVETGSGYTF	TGTGCCAGCACCGTCGAGACAGGGAGTGGCTACACCTTC
-	TRBD1	TRBV15	TRBJ2-7	CATSRGGAGQGSYEQYF	TGTGCCACCAGCAGAGGGGGAGCGGGACAGGGCTCCTACGAGCAGTACTTC
-	TRBD1	TRBV5-1	TRBJ1-5	CASRPDRATIPPNSNQPQHF	TGCGCCAGCAGACCCGACAGGGCCACCATCCCCCCAAATAGCAATCAGCCCCAGCATTTT
-	-	TRBV25-1	TRBJ2-1	CASSGLGENEQFF	TGTGCCAGCAGTGGACTAGGTGAAAATGAGCAGTTCTTC
-	TRBD2	TRBV7-3	TRBJ2-2	CASSLMTSGIVAGELFF	TGTGCCAGCAGCTTAATGACTAGCGGGATTGTCGCCGGGGAGCTGTTTTTT
few	TRBD2	TRBV9	TRBJ2-3	CASSVAQAGGTDTQYF	TGTGCCAGCAGCGTAGCTCAAGCGGGGGGCACAGATACGCAGTATTTT
-	-	TRBV4-1	TRBJ2-6	CASSPVDGANVLTF	TGCGCCAGCAGCCCGGTGGACGGGGCCAACGTCCTGACTTTC
-	-	TRBV12-3/TRBV12-4	TRBJ1-5	CASGRDAYNQPQHF	TGTGCCAGTGGCCGGGACGCCTACAATCAGCCCCAGCATTTT
-	-	TRBV7-8	TRBJ2-3	CASRRTLNTYTDTQYF	TGTGCCAGCAGGCGTACTCTGAACACATACACAGATACGCAGTATTTT
-	TRBD1	TRBV6-5	TRBJ2-3	CASTMGQPPTTQYF	TGTGCCAGCACCATGGGACAGCCACCAACCACGCAGTATTTT
-	-	TRBV20-1	TRBJ2-3	CNASQLGRNTDTQYF	TGCAATGCTAGTCAACTCGGCAGAAACACAGATACGCAGTATTTT
-	TRBD1	TRBV4-2	TRBJ1-2	CASSLNGQGSAGYTF	TGTGCCAGCAGCCTCAACGGACAGGGTTCCGCTGGCTACACCTTC
-	TRBD2	TRBV28	TRBJ2-1	CASSLPSGPYNEQFF	TGTGCCAGCAGCTTACCTAGCGGTCCCTACAATGAGCAGTTCTTC
few	TRBD1	TRBV5-1	TRBJ2-7	CASRLGQGRSSLHEQYF	TGCGCCAGCCGTCTAGGACAGGGTCGTTCTTCGTTACACGAGCAGTACTTC
-	-	TRBV27	TRBJ1-4	CASRDRRLNEKLFF	TGTGCCAGCAGAGACCGAAGACTTAATGAAAAACTGTTTTTT
once	TRBD2	TRBV7-9	TRBJ2-1	CASSLGRGLASHNEQFF	TGTGCCAGCAGCTTAGGCCGGGGACTAGCGTCACACAATGAGCAGTTCTTC
-	TRBD1	TRBV18	TRBJ2-3	CASSPGVTGDTDTQYF	TGTGCCAGCTCTCCCGGCGTTACAGGGGACACAGATACGCAGTATTTT
-	-	TRBV29-1	TRBJ2-7	CSASEGRGYEQYF	TGCAGCGCCTCTGAGGGACGGGGCTACGAGCAGTACTTC
few	-	TRBV3-1	TRBJ2-1	CASSRQGRGPSYNEQFF	TGTGCCAGCAGCCGGCAAGGGCGGGGGCCCTCCTACAATGAGCAGTTCTTC
once	TRBD1	TRBV5-1	TRBJ2-5	CASSLRGDRVRETQYF	TGCGCCAGCAGCTTGAGGGGGGACAGGGTCCGAGAGACCCAGTACTTC
-	-	TRBV6-1	TRBJ1-3	CASSEVPPSSGNTIYF	TGTGCCAGCAGTGAGGTCCCGCCCAGCTCTGGAAACACCATATATTTT
-	-	TRBV29-1	TRBJ2-7	CSEDKTGFYEQYF	TGCAGCGAGGACAAGACAGGCTTCTACGAGCAGTACTTC
-	-	TRBV20-1	TRBJ1-6	CSAREVTANSPLHF	TGCAGTGCTAGAGAAGTCACAGCCAATTCACCCCTCCACTTT
-	TRBD2	TRBV6-2/TRBV6-3	TRBJ2-7	CASSPRLTSGSYEQYF	TGTGCCAGCTCCCCCCGGCTGACTAGCGGATCCTACGAGCAGTACTTC
-	-	TRBV28	TRBJ2-3	CASFQGRPHDTQYF	TGTGCCAGCTTCCAGGGGAGACCACACGATACGCAGTATTTT
-	-	TRBV18	TRBJ2-7	CASSAERDEQYF	TGTGCCAGCTCGGCGGAAAGGGACGAGCAGTACTTC
-	TRBD2	TRBV7-8	TRBJ2-1	CASSPTLAGEGHNEQFF	TGTGCCAGCAGCCCGACTTTAGCGGGAGAGGGGCACAATGAGCAGTTCTTC